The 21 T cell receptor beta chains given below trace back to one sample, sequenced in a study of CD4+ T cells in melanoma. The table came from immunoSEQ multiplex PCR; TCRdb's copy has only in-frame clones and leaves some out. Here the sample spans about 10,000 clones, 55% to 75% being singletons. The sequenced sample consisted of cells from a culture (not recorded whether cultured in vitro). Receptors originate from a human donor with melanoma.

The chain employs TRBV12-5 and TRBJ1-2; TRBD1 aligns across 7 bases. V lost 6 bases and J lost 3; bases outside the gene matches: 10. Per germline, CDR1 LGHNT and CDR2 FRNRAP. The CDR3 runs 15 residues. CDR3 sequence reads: CASGRRTGADYGYTF. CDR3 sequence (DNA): TGTGCTAGTGGGCGTCGGACAGGCGCTGACTATGGCTACACCTTC.

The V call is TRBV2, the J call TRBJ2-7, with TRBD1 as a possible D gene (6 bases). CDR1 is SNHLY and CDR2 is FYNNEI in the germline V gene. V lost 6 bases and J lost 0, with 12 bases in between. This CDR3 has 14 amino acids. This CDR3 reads CASRGRQASYEQYF. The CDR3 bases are TGTGCCAGCAGGGGAAGACAGGCCTCCTACGAGCAGTACTTC. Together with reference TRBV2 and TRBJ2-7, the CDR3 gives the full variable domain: EPEVTQTPSHQVTQMGQEVILRCVPISNHLYFYWYRQILGQKVEFLVSFYNNEISEKSEIFDDQFSVERPDGSNFTLKIRSTKLEDSAMYFCASRGRQASYEQYFGPGTRLTVT.

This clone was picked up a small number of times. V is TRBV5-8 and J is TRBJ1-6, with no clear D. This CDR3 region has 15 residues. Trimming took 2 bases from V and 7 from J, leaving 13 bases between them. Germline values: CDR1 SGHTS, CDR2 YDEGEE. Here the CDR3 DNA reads TGTGCCAGCAGCTTTCATCGGGCGCCCAATTCACCCCTCCACTTT. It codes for CASSFHRAPNSPLHF.

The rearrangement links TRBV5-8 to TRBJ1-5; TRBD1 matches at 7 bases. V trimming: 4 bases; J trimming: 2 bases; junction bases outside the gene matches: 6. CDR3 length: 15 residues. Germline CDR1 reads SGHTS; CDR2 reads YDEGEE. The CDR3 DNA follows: TGTGCCAGCAGCACAGGGACAGTCCGCAATCAGCCCCAGCATTTT. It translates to CASSTGTVRNQPQHF.

The CDR3 coding sequence is TGTGCCAGCAGCTTAAGCCACCAAGAGACCCAGTACTTC. Its translation is CASSLSHQETQYF. The J gene is TRBJ2-5, the V gene TRBV11-2; D unresolved. V dropped 2 bases and J dropped 0 bases, with 4 bases sitting between them. Germline CDR1 SGHAT, CDR2 FQNNGV. The CDR3 runs 13 residues.

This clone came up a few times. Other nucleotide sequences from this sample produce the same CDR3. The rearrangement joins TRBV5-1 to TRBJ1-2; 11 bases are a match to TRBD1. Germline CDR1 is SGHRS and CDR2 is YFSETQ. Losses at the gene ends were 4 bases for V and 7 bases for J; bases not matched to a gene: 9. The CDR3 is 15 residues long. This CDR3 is CASSLSGQGASGYTF. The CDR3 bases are TGCGCCAGCAGCCTATCCGGACAGGGGGCGTCTGGCTACACCTTC.

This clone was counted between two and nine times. As DNA, the CDR3 is TGTGCCAGTAGTGGGCCAAAAGATCAGCCCCAGCATTTT. Its protein is CASSGPKDQPQHF. The rearrangement joins TRBV19 to TRBJ1-5; D unresolved. Germline lookup yields CDR1 LNHDA and CDR2 SQIVND (reference sequence). This CDR3 has 13 amino acids. The V and J ends lost 5 bases and 5 bases respectively, with 10 bases between them.

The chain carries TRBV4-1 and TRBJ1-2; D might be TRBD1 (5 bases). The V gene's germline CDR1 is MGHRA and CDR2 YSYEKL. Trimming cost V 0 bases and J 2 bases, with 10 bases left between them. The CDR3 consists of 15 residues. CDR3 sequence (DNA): TGCGCCAGCAGCCAAGATTTCTCAGGGAACTATGGCTACACCTTC. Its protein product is CASSQDFSGNYGYTF.

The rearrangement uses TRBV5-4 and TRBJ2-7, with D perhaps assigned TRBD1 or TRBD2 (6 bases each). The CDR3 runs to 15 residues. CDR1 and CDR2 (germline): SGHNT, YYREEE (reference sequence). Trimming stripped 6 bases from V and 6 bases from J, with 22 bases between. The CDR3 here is CASNQGGQGGREQYF. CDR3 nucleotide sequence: TGTGCCAGCAACCAAGGGGGGCAGGGAGGACGCGAGCAGTACTTC.

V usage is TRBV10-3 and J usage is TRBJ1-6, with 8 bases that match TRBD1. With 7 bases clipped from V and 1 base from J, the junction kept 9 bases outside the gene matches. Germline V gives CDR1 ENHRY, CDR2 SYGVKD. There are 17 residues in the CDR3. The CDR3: CAITEGQGKSYNSPLHF. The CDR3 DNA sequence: TGTGCCATCACTGAAGGACAGGGTAAGTCCTATAATTCACCCCTCCACTTT.

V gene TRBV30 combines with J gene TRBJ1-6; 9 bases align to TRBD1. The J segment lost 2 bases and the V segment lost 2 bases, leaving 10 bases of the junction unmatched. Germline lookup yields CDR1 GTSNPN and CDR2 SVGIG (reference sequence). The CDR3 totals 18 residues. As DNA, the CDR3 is TGTGCCTGGAGTACACAGGGGGCGACTCGGGCCTATAATTCACCCCTCCACTTT. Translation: CAWSTQGATRAYNSPLHF.

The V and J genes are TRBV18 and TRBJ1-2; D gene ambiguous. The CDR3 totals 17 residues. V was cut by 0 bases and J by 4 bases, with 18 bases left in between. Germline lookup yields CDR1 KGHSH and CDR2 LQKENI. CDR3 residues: CASSPPRGSDLAYGYTF. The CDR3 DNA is TGTGCCAGCTCACCACCTCGAGGTTCCGACCTTGCCTATGGCTACACCTTC.

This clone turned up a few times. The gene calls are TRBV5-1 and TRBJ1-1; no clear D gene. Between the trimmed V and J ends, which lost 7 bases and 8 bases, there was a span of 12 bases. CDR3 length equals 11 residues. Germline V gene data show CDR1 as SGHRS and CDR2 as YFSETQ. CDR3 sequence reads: CASGETDEAFF. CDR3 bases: TGCGCCAGCGGAGAGACGGACGAAGCTTTCTTT.

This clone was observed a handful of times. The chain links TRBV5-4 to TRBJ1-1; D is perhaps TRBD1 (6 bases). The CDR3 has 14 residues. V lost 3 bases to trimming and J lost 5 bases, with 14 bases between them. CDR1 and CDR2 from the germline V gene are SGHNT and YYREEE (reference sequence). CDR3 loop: CASSYPGGGTEAFF. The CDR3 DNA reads TGTGCCAGCAGCTACCCCGGAGGGGGGACTGAAGCTTTCTTT.

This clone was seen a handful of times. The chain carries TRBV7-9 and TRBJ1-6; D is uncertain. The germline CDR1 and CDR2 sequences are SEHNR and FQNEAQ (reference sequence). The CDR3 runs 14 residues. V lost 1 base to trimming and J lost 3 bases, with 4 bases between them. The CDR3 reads CASSLGLYNSPLHF. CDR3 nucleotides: TGTGCCAGCAGCTTAGGACTCTATAATTCACCCCTCCACTTT. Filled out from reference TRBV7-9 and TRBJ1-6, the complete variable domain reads DTGVSQNPRHKITKRGQNVTFRCDPISEHNRLYWYRQTLGQGPEFLTYFQNEAQLEKSRLLSDRFSAERPKGSFSTLEIQRTEQGDSAMYLCASSLGLYNSPLHFGNGTRLTVT.

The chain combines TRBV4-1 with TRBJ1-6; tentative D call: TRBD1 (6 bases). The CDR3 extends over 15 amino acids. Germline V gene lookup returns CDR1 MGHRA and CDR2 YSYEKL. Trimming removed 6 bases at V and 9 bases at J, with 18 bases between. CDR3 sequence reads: CASREPKRGGSPLHF. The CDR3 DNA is TGCGCCAGCAGGGAGCCAAAAAGGGGGGGTTCACCCCTCCACTTT.

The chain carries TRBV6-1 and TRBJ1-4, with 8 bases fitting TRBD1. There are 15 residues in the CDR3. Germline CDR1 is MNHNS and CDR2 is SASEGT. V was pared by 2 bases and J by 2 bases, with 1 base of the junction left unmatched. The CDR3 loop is CASSEQGATNEKLFF. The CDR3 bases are TGTGCCAGCAGTGAACAGGGGGCGACTAATGAAAAACTGTTTTTT.

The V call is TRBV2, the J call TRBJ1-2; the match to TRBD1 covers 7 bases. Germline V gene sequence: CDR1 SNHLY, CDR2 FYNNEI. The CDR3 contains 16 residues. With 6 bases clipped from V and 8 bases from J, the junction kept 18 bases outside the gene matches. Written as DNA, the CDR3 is TGTGCCAGCAGGACTGGAGGGGGTCGACAGGGTATCGGCTACACCTTC. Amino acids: CASRTGGGRQGIGYTF.

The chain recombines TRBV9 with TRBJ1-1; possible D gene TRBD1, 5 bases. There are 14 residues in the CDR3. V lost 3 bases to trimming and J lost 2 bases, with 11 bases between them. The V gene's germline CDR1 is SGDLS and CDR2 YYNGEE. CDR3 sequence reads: CASSEQVGNTEAFF. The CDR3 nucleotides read TGTGCCAGCAGCGAACAGGTGGGAAACACTGAAGCTTTCTTT. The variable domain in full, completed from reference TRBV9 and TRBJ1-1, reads DSGVTQTPKHLITATGQRVTLRCSPRSGDLSVYWYQQSLDQGLQFLIQYYNGEERAKGNILERFSAQQFPDLHSELNLSSLELGDSALYFCASSEQVGNTEAFFGQGTRLTVV.

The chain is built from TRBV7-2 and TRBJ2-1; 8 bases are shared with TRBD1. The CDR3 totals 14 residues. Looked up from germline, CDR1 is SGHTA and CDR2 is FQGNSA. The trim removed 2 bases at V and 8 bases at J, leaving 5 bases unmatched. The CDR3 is CASSLRQGTHEQFF. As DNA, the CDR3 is TGTGCCAGCAGCTTACGACAGGGGACGCATGAGCAGTTCTTC.

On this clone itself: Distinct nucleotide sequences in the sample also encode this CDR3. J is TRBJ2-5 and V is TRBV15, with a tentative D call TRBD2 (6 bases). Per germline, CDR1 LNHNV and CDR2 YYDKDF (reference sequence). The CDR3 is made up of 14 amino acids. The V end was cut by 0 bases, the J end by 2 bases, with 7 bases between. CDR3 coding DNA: TGTGCCACCAGCAGAGATGCGGGGCAAGAGACCCAGTACTTC. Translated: CATSRDAGQETQYF.